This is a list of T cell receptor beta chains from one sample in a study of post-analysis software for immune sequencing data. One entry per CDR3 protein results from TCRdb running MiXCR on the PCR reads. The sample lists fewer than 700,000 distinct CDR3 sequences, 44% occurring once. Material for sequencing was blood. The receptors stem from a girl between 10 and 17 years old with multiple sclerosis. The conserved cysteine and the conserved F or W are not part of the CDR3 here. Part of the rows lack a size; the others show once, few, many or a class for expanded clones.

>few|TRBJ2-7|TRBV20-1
SARETGASYEQY
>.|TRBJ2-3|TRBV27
ASSADRVRTDTQY
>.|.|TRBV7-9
ASSLTGLAGPYEQY
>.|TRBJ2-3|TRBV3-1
ASSQVGTGTDTQY
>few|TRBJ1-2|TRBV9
ASSVTQSVYT
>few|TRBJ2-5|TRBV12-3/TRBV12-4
ASSLSVTRRETQY
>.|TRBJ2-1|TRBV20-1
SARVEGGYNEQF
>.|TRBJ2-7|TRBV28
ASSSPSGEGSYEQY
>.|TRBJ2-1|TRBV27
ASSFPGLAGNEQF
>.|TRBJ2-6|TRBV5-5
ASSLGAGVSGANVLT
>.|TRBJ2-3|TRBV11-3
ASSLIHRLAGAGAGTQY
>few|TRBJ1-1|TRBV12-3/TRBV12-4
ASRQGWETEAF
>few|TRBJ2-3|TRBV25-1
ASSDGYSRGDTQY
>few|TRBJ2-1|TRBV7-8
ASSTRTSGPYNEQF
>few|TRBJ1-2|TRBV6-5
ASSQGQPTNYGYT
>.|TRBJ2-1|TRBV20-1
SARDHGTRSGNEQF
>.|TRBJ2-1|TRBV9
ASSVGLAGGLNEQF
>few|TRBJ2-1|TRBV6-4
ASSLRGLETLEGNEQF
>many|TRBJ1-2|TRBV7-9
ASSSNYGYT
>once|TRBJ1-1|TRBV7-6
ASSLATDLNTEAF
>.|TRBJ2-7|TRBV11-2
ASSLDSMGREASEQY
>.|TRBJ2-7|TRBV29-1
SVGGDQREQY
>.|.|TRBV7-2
ASSPSGNSNHEQY
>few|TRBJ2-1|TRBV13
ASSLRGRYNEQF
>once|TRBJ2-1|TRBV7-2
ASSSQGAAIGEQF
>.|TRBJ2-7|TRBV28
ASSRDRGVYEQY
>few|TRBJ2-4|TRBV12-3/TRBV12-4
ASSLVVTSKNIQY
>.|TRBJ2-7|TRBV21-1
ASNIGGLDEQY
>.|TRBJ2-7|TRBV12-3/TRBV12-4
ASRFAGQQY
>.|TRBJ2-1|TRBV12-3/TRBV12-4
ASSLARGGVREQF
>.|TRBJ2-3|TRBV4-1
ASSQVQAPDTQY
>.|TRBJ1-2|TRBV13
ASLKGTEPNYGYT
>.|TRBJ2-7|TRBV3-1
ASSLSTASYEQY
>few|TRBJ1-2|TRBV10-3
AIRPKTNYGYT
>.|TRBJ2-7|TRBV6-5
ASRERDSSYEQY
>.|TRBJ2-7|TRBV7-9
ASSHEGAYEQY
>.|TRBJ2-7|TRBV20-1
SASEYRSSYEQY
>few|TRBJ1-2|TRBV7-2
ASSLDPTSHGYT
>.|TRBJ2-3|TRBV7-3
ASSFVRDTDTQY
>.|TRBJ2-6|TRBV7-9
ASSLDSGGSGANVLT
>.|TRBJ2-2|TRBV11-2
ASSLPALAGGRPGELF
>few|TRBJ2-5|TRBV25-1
ASSGRPSGRLEETQY
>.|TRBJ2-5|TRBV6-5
ASSYTGLLQETQY
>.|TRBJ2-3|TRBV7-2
ASSYEGEGDTQY
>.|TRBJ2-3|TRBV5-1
ASSLAMGTSTDTQY
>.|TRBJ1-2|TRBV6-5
ASSYARDLNYPRGYT
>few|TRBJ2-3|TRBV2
ASSARDREADTQY
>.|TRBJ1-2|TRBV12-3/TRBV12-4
ASSLMSGSGYT
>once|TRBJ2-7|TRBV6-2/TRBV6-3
ASIGTGSYGEQY
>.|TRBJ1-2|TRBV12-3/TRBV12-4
ASSSQPKVAGYT